This T cell receptor beta chain was retrieved from a study of cytomegalovirus exposure and HLA in healthy donors. Overall study results and limits: Exclusion as indistinguishable affected some V segments, including TRBV6-2 and TRBV6-3.

The primer mix had 60 Vbeta and 13 Jbeta primers. Original processing methods: A later analysis tallied 80 million or so unique TCR beta chains, about 11 million of them shared. Sequencing used immunoSEQ multiplex PCR; TCRdb keeps in-frame clones, though not all of them. V, J and clone size reflect that table, while D and trimming were determined from the DNA. Of over 85,000 clones listed, just over 75% were seen once; the top ten hold 0.45% to 0.6%. Looked up from germline, CDR1 is SGHTA and CDR2 is FQGTGA. CDR3 length: 13 residues. V was pared by 5 bases and J by 5 bases, with 10 bases between. A word on this clone: The antigen is not known.

This clonotype was obtained from a man aged 25 to 45 in good health and CMV-seronegative. The sample comprised PBMCs. The chain carries TRBV7-3 and TRBJ1-5; unclear D gene. This CDR3 is CASSPLRYQPQHF. CDR3 nucleotide sequence: TGTGCCAGCAGCCCACTACGGTATCAGCCCCAGCATTTT. Based on the CDR3 plus reference TRBV7-3 and TRBJ1-5, the full variable domain is GAGVSQTPSNKVTEKGKYVELRCDPISGHTALYWYRQSLGQGPEFLIYFQGTGAADDSGLPNDRFFAVRPEGSVSTLKIQRTERGDSAVYLCASSPLRYQPQHFGDGTRLSIL.